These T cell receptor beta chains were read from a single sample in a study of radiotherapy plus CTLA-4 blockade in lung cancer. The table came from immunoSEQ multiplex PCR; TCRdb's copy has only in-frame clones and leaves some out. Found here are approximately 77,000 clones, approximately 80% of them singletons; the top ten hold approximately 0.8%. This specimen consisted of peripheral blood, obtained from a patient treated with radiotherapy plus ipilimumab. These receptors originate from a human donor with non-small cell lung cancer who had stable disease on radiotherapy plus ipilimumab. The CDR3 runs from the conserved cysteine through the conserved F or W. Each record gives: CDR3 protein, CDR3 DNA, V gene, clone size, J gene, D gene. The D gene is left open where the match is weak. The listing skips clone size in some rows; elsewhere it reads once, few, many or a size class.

CDR3aa: CASSLNGMRETQYF; CDR3nt: TGTGCCAGCTCACTCAACGGAATGCGGGAGACCCAGTACTTC; v_gene: TRBV18; abundance: NA; j_gene: TRBJ2-5; d_gene: NA
CDR3aa: CASSPTVTDTQYF; CDR3nt: TGTGCCAGTAGTCCGACGGTAACAGATACGCAGTATTTT; v_gene: TRBV19; abundance: NA; j_gene: TRBJ2-3; d_gene: NA
CDR3aa: CASSLDSYGYTF; CDR3nt: TGCGCCAGCAGCCTGGACTCCTATGGCTACACCTTC; v_gene: TRBV5-1; abundance: NA; j_gene: TRBJ1-2; d_gene: NA
CDR3aa: CASSLGGVQETQYF; CDR3nt: TGCGCCAGCAGCTTGGGGGGAGTACAAGAGACCCAGTACTTC; v_gene: TRBV5-1; abundance: NA; j_gene: TRBJ2-5; d_gene: NA
CDR3aa: CSAREDNEQFF; CDR3nt: TGCAGTGCTAGAGAGGACAATGAGCAGTTCTTC; v_gene: TRBV20-1; abundance: NA; j_gene: TRBJ2-1; d_gene: NA
CDR3aa: CSVDFPGQGALHEQYF; CDR3nt: TGCAGCGTTGATTTCCCGGGACAGGGGGCGCTTCACGAGCAGTACTTC; v_gene: TRBV29-1; abundance: few; j_gene: TRBJ2-7; d_gene: TRBD1
CDR3aa: CASRTDRGRSDTQYF; CDR3nt: TGTGCCAGCAGAACCGACAGGGGGCGGTCAGATACGCAGTATTTT; v_gene: TRBV2; abundance: NA; j_gene: TRBJ2-3; d_gene: TRBD1
CDR3aa: CASNPGRNQPQHF; CDR3nt: TGTGCCAGTAATCCCGGCCGAAATCAGCCCCAGCATTTT; v_gene: TRBV19; abundance: NA; j_gene: TRBJ1-5; d_gene: NA
CDR3aa: CASSGGDNPSYEQYF; CDR3nt: TGTGCCAGCAGCGGTGGGGACAACCCCTCCTACGAGCAGTACTTC; v_gene: TRBV9; abundance: NA; j_gene: TRBJ2-7; d_gene: NA
CDR3aa: CASRPTGAGQPQHF; CDR3nt: TGTGCCAGCAGACCTACAGGGGCCGGTCAGCCCCAGCATTTT; v_gene: TRBV27; abundance: NA; j_gene: TRBJ1-5; d_gene: TRBD1